The 28 T cell receptor beta chains presented below share a single source sample, sequenced in a study of identical twins. TCRdb reprocessed the 5' RACE reads via MiXCR and lists one record per CDR3 protein. The data contain approximately 300,000 distinct CDR3 sequences, around 9.7% of them singletons. The sample also formed part of further work on yellow fever vaccine responses in identical twins.

The sample was CD8+ T cells sorted from blood. These receptors came from a woman aged 18-29 years in good health.

The chain uses TRBV2 and TRBJ2-7; the D gene is possibly TRBD2 (5 bases). The CDR3 has 12 amino acids. The ends were cut back, 7 bases at V and 6 bases at J, with 13 bases in the middle. Germline CDR1 is SNHLY and CDR2 is FYNNEI. The CDR3 DNA reads as TGTGCCAGCACCGGGATGGAAGGCGAGCAGTACTTC. It specifies CASTGMEGEQYF.

This clonotype showed up many times. The V and J genes are TRBV11-1 and TRBJ1-4, with 7 bases lining up with TRBD1. CDR1 is SGHAT and CDR2 is FQDESV in the germline V gene (reference sequence). The CDR3 has 18 residues. Unmatched junction bases numbered 11, after V lost 4 bases and J lost 0 bases. CDR3 residues: CASSSTWGQFPTNEKLFF. Written as DNA, the CDR3 is TGTGCCAGCAGCTCCACCTGGGGACAGTTTCCAACTAATGAAAAACTGTTTTTT.

This clonotype was detected ten times or more. This chain's CDR3 is CASSPGGDSEQETQYF. Here the CDR3 DNA reads TGTGCCAGCAGCCCCGGGGGGGACAGCGAACAAGAGACCCAGTACTTC. The chain is built from TRBV7-9 and TRBJ2-5, with D possibly TRBD2 on 8 matching bases. The CDR3 length is 16 residues. The germline CDR1 and CDR2 sequences are SEHNR and FQNEAQ (reference sequence). Trimming left V 5 bases short and J 2 bases short, with 18 bases between.

This clonotype was picked up many times. The rearrangement links TRBV6-2 or TRBV6-3 to TRBJ2-2, with D maybe TRBD1 (6 bases). Trimming took 4 bases from V and 7 from J, leaving 16 bases between them. Germline-derived CDR1 and CDR2 are MNHEY and SVGEGT. The CDR3 spans 15 residues. The CDR3 region has the DNA TGTGCCAGCAGTTCCAGGGGTCCCACAGGCGGGGAGCTGTTTTTT. This codes for CASSSRGPTGGELFF.

This clonotype has a count of ten or more. The genes are TRBV4-2 and TRBJ1-5; D gene unclear. The ends were cut back, 1 base at V and 4 bases at J, with 8 bases in the middle. Germline V gene lookup returns CDR1 LGHNA and CDR2 YNFKEQ. The CDR3 totals 14 residues. This chain's CDR3 is CASSQGLENQPQHF. In DNA form, the CDR3 reads TGTGCCAGCAGCCAAGGTCTGGAAAATCAGCCCCAGCATTTT.

This clonotype was detected ten times or more. This chain uses TRBV5-1 with TRBJ2-1; D gene ambiguous. The V and J ends lost 4 bases and 8 bases respectively, with 13 bases between them. CDR1 and CDR2 from the germline V gene are SGHRS and YFSETQ. CDR3 length: 13 amino acids. CDR3 sequence reads: CASSGLPVYEQFF. DNA of the CDR3: TGCGCCAGCAGCGGCCTCCCGGTTTATGAGCAGTTCTTC.

The chain links TRBV7-9 to TRBJ2-3; no clear D gene. The CDR3 is 13 amino acids. V was shortened by 8 bases and J by 2 bases, with 11 bases between the two germline ends. The germline V gene encodes CDR1 SEHNR and CDR2 FQNEAQ (reference sequence). The CDR3 DNA sequence: TGTGCCAGCCCGGGCTCTACCACAGATACGCAGTATTTT. Its translation is CASPGSTTDTQYF.

The chain carries TRBV7-9 and TRBJ2-7; D possibly uses TRBD1 or TRBD2 (6 bases each). This CDR3 comprises 14 residues. Germline loops: CDR1 SEHNR, CDR2 FQNEAQ (reference sequence). V shed 8 bases and J shed 4 bases, with 18 bases lying between them. CDR3 in amino acids: CASRLQGGSYEQYF. DNA of the CDR3: TGTGCCAGCCGTTTACAGGGAGGTTCGTACGAGCAGTACTTC.

This rearrangement joins TRBV21-1 to TRBJ2-7; the DNA was not compared with TRBD1, the D call given in the table. TRBV21-1 is recorded as a pseudogene. The CDR3 extends over 12 amino acids. The CDR3 region is CAPLDRSYEQYF. CDR3 DNA: TGTGCCCCCCTGGACCGCTCCTACGAGCAGTACTTC.

This clonotype came up a few times. This rearrangement joins TRBV7-9 to TRBJ2-2; D is uncertain. CDR3 length: 13 amino acids. Per germline, CDR1 SEHNR and CDR2 FQNEAQ (reference sequence). V dropped 2 bases and J dropped 7 bases, with 8 bases sitting between them. CDR3 DNA sequence: TGTGCCAGCAGCTTATTCCTCATCGGGGAGCTGTTTTTT. Its translation is CASSLFLIGELFF.

This clonotype was seen many times. The rearrangement joins TRBV4-3 to TRBJ2-1; either TRBD1 or TRBD2 may fit D (6 bases each). This CDR3 comprises 14 residues. The germline V gene encodes CDR1 LGHNA and CDR2 YSLEER. Deletions cut 3 bases from V and 6 bases from J, with 12 bases between. The CDR3 DNA reads TGCGCCAGCAGCCAGCGGGGCAGGGGCAATGAGCAGTTCTTC. It encodes CASSQRGRGNEQFF.

The gene calls are TRBV7-3 and TRBJ1-1; TRBD1 matches 9 bases. The junction had 3 bases not matched to a gene; V was cut back by 2 bases and J by 2 bases. Per germline, CDR1 SGHTA and CDR2 FQGTGA. The CDR3 loop spans 15 amino acids. CDR3 bases: TGTGCCAGCAGCTTAGGGACAGGGTTAAACACTGAAGCTTTCTTT. Its protein is CASSLGTGLNTEAFF.

This clonotype was seen many times. The chain joins TRBV15 to TRBJ2-1; no clear D gene. The CDR3 is 13 amino acids. Trimming left V 7 bases short and J 3 bases short, with 10 bases between. Germline V CDR1 and CDR2: LNHNV, YYDKDF (reference sequence). This CDR3 reads CATKDPNYNEQFF. The CDR3 DNA is TGTGCCACCAAGGACCCTAACTACAATGAGCAGTTCTTC.

This clonotype was picked up many times. DNA of the CDR3: TGTGCCAGCAGTTTCAGTTCGTTGGAAGCTTTCTTT. Translating it yields CASSFSSLEAFF. V usage is TRBV12-3 or TRBV12-4 and J usage is TRBJ1-1; D is uncertain. V dropped 3 bases and J dropped 8 bases, with 10 bases sitting between them. The CDR3 runs 12 residues.

This clonotype was observed a handful of times. The chain is built from TRBV20-1 and TRBJ2-7, with TRBD2 as a possible D gene (7 bases). This CDR3 contains 16 residues. The V and J ends lost 4 bases and 0 bases respectively, with 19 bases between them. Germline-derived CDR1 and CDR2 are DFQATT and SNEGSKA (reference sequence). CDR3 amino acids: CSATPRGAADSYEQYF. The CDR3 DNA follows: TGCAGTGCTACCCCCCGGGGGGCAGCGGACTCCTACGAGCAGTACTTC.

This clonotype was detected many times. The chain couples TRBV7-9 to TRBJ1-2, with TRBD1 identical over 10 bases. The CDR3 runs to 15 residues. With 10 bases clipped from V and 6 bases from J, the junction kept 14 bases outside the gene matches. CDR1 SEHNR and CDR2 FQNEAQ come from the germline V gene (reference sequence). DNA for the CDR3: TGTGCCACCGTGACGCGACAGGGGGCAATAGATGGCTACACCTTC. It translates to CATVTRQGAIDGYTF.

The rearrangement links TRBV5-8 to TRBJ2-3, with 8 positions matching TRBD1. CDR1 SGHTS and CDR2 YDEGEE come from the germline V gene. With V trimmed by 6 bases and J by 6 bases, 12 bases remained unmatched. The CDR3 spans 15 residues. The CDR3 reads CASNDRGTGLDTQYF. DNA of the CDR3: TGTGCCAGCAACGACAGGGGAACGGGGCTGGATACGCAGTATTTT.

V gene TRBV20-1 combines with J gene TRBJ2-3; 16 bases fit TRBD2. The CDR3 spans 18 residues. Germline-derived CDR1 and CDR2 are DFQATT and SNEGSKA (reference sequence). V lost 3 bases, J lost 5 bases, and 11 bases stayed unmatched. The CDR3 DNA follows: TGCAGTGCTAGGGGCACGGGACTAGCGGGGGGGCCGGGAGATACGCAGTATTTT. This gives the protein CSARGTGLAGGPGDTQYF.

The rearrangement links TRBV20-1 to TRBJ2-5, with 8 nucleotides matching TRBD1. Trimming took 0 bases from V and 4 from J; bases not matched to a gene: 13. Germline CDR1 and CDR2: DFQATT and SNEGSKA (reference sequence). The CDR3 has 17 amino acids. The CDR3 DNA reads TGCAGTGCTAGAGACATCTACTTTGGACAGGGTGGAGAGACCCAGTACTTC. It is translated as CSARDIYFGQGGETQYF.

At least ten counts were recorded for this clonotype. The chain has TRBV2 and TRBJ2-5; 8 positions match TRBD1. Trimming at V came to 6 bases and at J to 0 bases, leaving 9 bases not matched to a gene. This CDR3 is 16 amino acids long. Germline lookup yields CDR1 SNHLY and CDR2 FYNNEI. The CDR3 region is CASSEIWTGYQETQYF. The DNA for the CDR3 is TGTGCCAGCAGCGAGATCTGGACAGGGTACCAAGAGACCCAGTACTTC.

The V gene is TRBV3-1, the J gene TRBJ2-7, with 16 positions matching TRBD2. The length of the CDR3 is 16 residues. Germline V gene lookup returns CDR1 LGHDT and CDR2 YNNKEL (reference sequence). Trimming at V came to 4 bases and at J to 6 bases, leaving 6 bases not matched to a gene. CDR3 in DNA: TGTGCCAGCAGCCCCGGGACTAGCGGGGGGGCTGGCGAGCAGTACTTC. Translation: CASSPGTSGGAGEQYF.

This clonotype was counted many times. The CDR3 spells CASSPGQGGYGYTF. CDR3 sequence (DNA): TGTGCCAGCAGCCCGGGACAGGGGGGATATGGCTACACCTTC. The rearrangement links TRBV7-8 to TRBJ1-2, with TRBD1 matching 11 bases. The trim removed 5 bases at V and 5 bases at J, leaving 4 bases unmatched. This CDR3 comprises 14 residues. The germline CDR1 and CDR2 sequences are SGHVS and FQNEAQ.

There are many counts of this clonotype. The V and J genes are TRBV12-3 or TRBV12-4 and TRBJ2-3, with D perhaps TRBD1 or TRBD2 (6 bases each). Trimming shortened V by 3 bases and J by 5 bases, and 15 bases separated the two germline ends. The CDR3 has 15 amino acids. CDR3 sequence reads: CASSFIWGAEDTQYF. The DNA of the CDR3 is TGTGCCAGCAGTTTCATCTGGGGGGCCGAAGATACGCAGTATTTT.

This clonotype was counted a few times. The rearrangement joins TRBV6-1 to TRBJ2-7; no clear D gene. V lost 3 bases, J lost 6 bases, and 9 bases lay in between. The CDR3 extends over 12 amino acids. Germline V gives CDR1 MNHNS, CDR2 SASEGT. The CDR3 spells CASSDGVLEQYF. DNA for the CDR3: TGTGCCAGCAGTGATGGAGTTCTCGAGCAGTACTTC.

V gene TRBV2 combines with J gene TRBJ2-7; 9 nucleotides align to TRBD1. In germline, CDR1 is SNHLY, CDR2 FYNNEI. V shed 5 bases and J 0 bases; nucleotides not matched to a gene: 8. This CDR3 has 16 residues. The CDR3 region has the DNA TGTGCCAGCAGTTCAACTACAGGGGGCAGCTCCTACGAGCAGTACTTC. It yields the protein CASSSTTGGSSYEQYF. The entire variable domain, with the rest obtained from reference TRBV2 and TRBJ2-7, is as follows: EPEVTQTPSHQVTQMGQEVILRCVPISNHLYFYWYRQILGQKVEFLVSFYNNEISEKSEIFDDQFSVERPDGSNFTLKIRSTKLEDSAMYFCASSSTTGGSSYEQYFGPGTRLTVT.

J is TRBJ2-7 and V is TRBV7-9; TRBD2 matches at 9 bases. V dropped 8 bases and J dropped 4; count of bases not matched to a gene: 18. CDR1 SEHNR and CDR2 FQNEAQ come from the germline V gene (reference sequence). The CDR3 is 17 residues long. CDR3 coding DNA: TGTGCCAGCGCCGAACCCTACCCGGCGGGGGGGGTGTACGAGCAGTACTTC. It yields the protein CASAEPYPAGGVYEQYF.

This clonotype was seen more than once but under ten times. V and J are TRBV9 and TRBJ2-1; 9 nucleotides agree with TRBD2. The germline gives CDR1 SGDLS, CDR2 YYNGEE. With V trimmed by 3 bases and J by 6 bases, 7 bases remained unmatched. The CDR3 contains 15 residues. The CDR3 region has the DNA TGTGCCAGCAGCGAAGGCGGGGGGGCCGTCAATGAGCAGTTCTTC. It is translated as CASSEGGGAVNEQFF.

This clonotype occurred many times. The chain joins TRBV10-3 to TRBJ2-5, with 13 bases identical to TRBD2. V dropped 6 bases and J dropped 3; count of bases not matched to a gene: 4. The germline V gene encodes CDR1 ENHRY and CDR2 SYGVKD. The CDR3 length is 15 residues. CDR3 sequence reads: CAISRGLAGEETQYF. The CDR3 DNA sequence: TGTGCCATCAGCCGAGGACTAGCGGGGGAAGAGACCCAGTACTTC.